The present T cell receptor (beta chain) was sequenced within a study of blood T cell repertoires in COVID-19. This clone was seen a handful of times. This CDR3 has 14 amino acids. Per the germline V gene, CDR1 is SGHDT and CDR2 is YYEEEE. V lost 1 base to trimming and J lost 4 bases, with 9 bases between them. The table came from immunoSEQ multiplex PCR; TCRdb's copy has only in-frame clones and leaves some out. Of approximately 90,000 clones detected, about 80% appear once; the ten largest clones hold over 40%. The rearrangement joins TRBV5-6 to TRBJ1-3, with D possibly being TRBD1 (5 bases). The sequence derives from a human donor in a cohort sampled during active COVID-19. The sequenced material came from peripheral blood. The CDR3 is CASSLPGSGNTIYF. CDR3 in DNA: TGTGCCAGCAGCTTGCCAGGGTCCGGAAACACCATATATTTT.